Shown below are 32 T cell receptor beta chains from a single sample sequenced in a study of cytomegalovirus exposure and HLA in healthy donors. Method: immunoSEQ multiplex PCR; TCRdb's copy keeps in-frame clones and lacks some. The sample has fewer than 200,000 clones; around nine tenths are singletons. Sequencing used PBMCs. The source of these receptors is a man aged 18 to 29 in good health and CMV-seropositive.

In its sample, this clone was seen a few times. The V and J genes are TRBV25-1 and TRBJ1-5, with a possible D match to TRBD1 (5 bases). The germline V gene has CDR1 MGHDK and CDR2 SYGVNS. The CDR3 runs 8 residues. The chain's CDR3 is CGGEPQHF. Written as DNA, the CDR3 is TGTGGGGGGGAGCCCCAGCATTTT.

This clone was seen a single time. The rearrangement links TRBV19 to TRBJ1-5; TRBD1 might be the D (6 bases). The germline gives CDR1 LNHDA, CDR2 SQIVND (reference sequence). V dropped 4 bases and J dropped 5 bases, with 12 bases sitting between them. CDR3 size: 14 residues. CDR3 sequence reads: CASSTRGRDQPQHF. CDR3 sequence (DNA): TGTGCCAGTAGTACCAGGGGTCGAGATCAGCCCCAGCATTTT.

The V call is TRBV19, the J call TRBJ1-5; D call uncertain. CDR3 length: 14 residues. CDR1 is LNHDA, CDR2 SQIVND, per germline (reference sequence). V lost 3 bases, J lost 10 bases, and 16 bases lay in between. This CDR3 reads CASSMGSGAGPQHF. CDR3 DNA sequence: TGTGCCAGTAGTATGGGGTCGGGAGCTGGTCCCCAGCATTTT.

The rearrangement uses TRBV7-9 and TRBJ1-2; D is undetermined. V gave up 0 bases and J gave up 4 bases, with 12 bases separating them. Germline V gene lookup returns CDR1 SEHNR and CDR2 FQNEAQ (reference sequence). This CDR3 is 15 amino acids long. The CDR3 region is CASSLASGEGYGYTF. CDR3 in DNA: TGTGCCAGCAGCTTAGCTTCTGGAGAGGGCTATGGCTACACCTTC. The whole variable domain, remainder taken from reference TRBV7-9 and TRBJ1-2, is DTGVSQNPRHKITKRGQNVTFRCDPISEHNRLYWYRQTLGQGPEFLTYFQNEAQLEKSRLLSDRFSAERPKGSFSTLEIQRTEQGDSAMYLCASSLASGEGYGYTFGSGTRLTVV.

This clone was counted a single time. V gene TRBV4-3 combines with J gene TRBJ2-3; D gene unclear. The CDR3 sequence is 15 residues long. With 1 base removed from V and 5 bases from J, the gap between germline ends came to 13 bases. CDR1 and CDR2 from the germline V gene are LGHNA and YSLEER. CDR3 coding DNA: TGCGCCAGCAGCCAAGTTTTTAGTGGGCGAGATACGCAGTATTTT. This codes for CASSQVFSGRDTQYF.

The chain combines TRBV5-4 with TRBJ1-1; TRBD1 agrees at 8 bases. CDR3 size: 14 residues. Germline-derived CDR1 and CDR2 are SGHNT and YYREEE (reference sequence). Germline trimming cut 3 bases from V and 4 bases from J; bases unmatched to any gene: 5. The CDR3 coding sequence is TGTGCCAGCAGCTGGATAACAGGGGGCACTGAAGCTTTCTTT. Encoded protein: CASSWITGGTEAFF.

V and J are TRBV13 and TRBJ1-1, with 8 bases aligning to TRBD1. CDR1 PRHDT and CDR2 FYEKMQ come from the germline V gene (reference sequence). The CDR3 totals 15 residues. Trimming at V came to 5 bases and at J to 2 bases, leaving 7 bases not matched to a gene. The CDR3 coding sequence is TGTGCCAGCAGCAAATACAGGGGGATCAACACTGAAGCTTTCTTT. Protein: CASSKYRGINTEAFF.

V and J are TRBV19 and TRBJ1-5; 9 nucleotides match TRBD1. The ends lost 7 bases at V and 7 bases at J; junction bases unmatched: 11. This CDR3 region has 15 residues. From germline, CDR1 is LNHDA and CDR2 SQIVND (reference sequence). The CDR3 here is CASTKITGGGQPQHF. The CDR3 DNA follows: TGTGCCAGTACCAAAATTACAGGGGGCGGCCAGCCCCAGCATTTT. The full variable domain, with the rest looked up from reference TRBV19 and TRBJ1-5, is DGGITQSPKYLFRKEGQNVTLSCEQNLNHDAMYWYRQDPGQGLRLIYYSQIVNDFQKGDIAEGYSVSREKKESFPLTVTSAQKNPTAFYLCASTKITGGGQPQHFGDGTRLSIL.

The V and J genes are TRBV28 and TRBJ2-1, with 9 bases identical to TRBD2. The germline gives CDR1 MDHEN, CDR2 SYDVKM. This CDR3 contains 16 residues. With 1 base clipped from V and 7 bases from J, the junction kept 8 bases outside the gene matches. CDR3 in DNA: TGTGCCAGCAGTTTATTCGGGACTAGCAAGGTGAATGAGCAGTTCTTC. This sequence encodes CASSLFGTSKVNEQFF.

The J gene is TRBJ2-1, the V gene TRBV28; D not resolved. V was cut by 6 bases and J by 4 bases, with 7 bases left in between. CDR1 is MDHEN and CDR2 is SYDVKM in the germline V gene. The length of the CDR3 is 12 residues. The CDR3: CASRALYNEQFF. Written as DNA, the CDR3 is TGTGCCAGCAGAGCGCTTTACAATGAGCAGTTCTTC.

This clone was seen a few times. The chain links TRBV18 to TRBJ2-1; D unresolved. V was pared by 4 bases and J by 4 bases, with 5 bases between. Looked up from germline, CDR1 is KGHSH and CDR2 is LQKENI. The CDR3 has 12 residues. CDR3 loop: CASSQTYNEQFF. The CDR3 bases are TGTGCCAGCTCACAAACTTACAATGAGCAGTTCTTC.

The V and J genes are TRBV2 and TRBJ1-1, with 12 bases matching TRBD1. J lost 6 bases, V lost 10 bases, and 6 bases had no gene match. The CDR3 runs 13 residues. Looked up from germline, CDR1 is SNHLY and CDR2 is FYNNEI. As DNA, the CDR3 is TGTGCCACCGCGGGACAGGGGGCGGCTGAAGCTTTCTTT. Translation: CATAGQGAAEAFF.

This clone has a count of ten or more. The V gene is TRBV6-1, the J gene TRBJ2-7; 10 bases agree with TRBD2. After removal of 1 base from V and 0 bases from J, the junction contained 0 bases not matched to a gene. Germline V gene sequence: CDR1 MNHNS, CDR2 SASEGT. This CDR3 has 15 residues. The CDR3 nucleotides are TGTGCCAGCAGTGAAGGACTAGCGGGCTCCTACGAGCAGTACTTC. Amino acids: CASSEGLAGSYEQYF.

V gene TRBV4-3 combines with J gene TRBJ1-1, with TRBD1 matching 7 bases. The CDR3 has 16 residues. With 0 bases clipped from V and 4 bases from J, the junction kept 8 bases outside the gene matches. The V gene's germline CDR1 is LGHNA and CDR2 YSLEER. The chain's CDR3 is CASSQEGQGGGTEAFF. The CDR3 DNA follows: TGCGCCAGCAGCCAAGAAGGCCAGGGGGGTGGCACTGAAGCTTTCTTT.

J is TRBJ1-1 and V is TRBV7-3; D not resolved. Deletions cut 3 bases from V and 1 base from J, with 6 bases between. The CDR3 contains 13 residues. Germline V gene data show CDR1 as SGHTA and CDR2 as FQGTGA. The CDR3 here is CASSFIPNTEAFF. CDR3 coding DNA: TGTGCCAGCAGCTTTATCCCGAACACTGAAGCTTTCTTT.

The rearrangement uses TRBV18 and TRBJ2-1; 7 nucleotides line up with TRBD1. CDR3 length: 15 amino acids. The trim removed 3 bases at V and 4 bases at J, leaving 6 bases unmatched. Germline CDR1 KGHSH, CDR2 LQKENI. CDR3 region: CASSPTGTVYNEQFF. CDR3 in DNA: TGTGCCAGCTCACCTACCGGGACAGTGTACAATGAGCAGTTCTTC.

The rearrangement uses TRBV7-2 and TRBJ2-5, with 7 positions matching TRBD2. Germline loops: CDR1 SGHTA, CDR2 FQGNSA. The CDR3 spans 15 residues. V was pared by 4 bases and J by 2 bases, with 7 bases of the junction left unmatched. The CDR3 loop reads CASSSGGFLQETQYF. Here the CDR3 DNA reads TGTGCCAGCAGCTCGGGGGGTTTCTTACAAGAGACCCAGTACTTC.

This clone was counted a single time. The V gene is TRBV27, the J gene TRBJ2-7, with 11 positions matching TRBD2. The CDR3 length is 15 residues. Per the germline V gene, CDR1 is MNHEY and CDR2 is SMNVEV (reference sequence). Trimming cost V 2 bases and J 4 bases; bases outside gene matches: 4. The CDR3 DNA follows: TGTGCCAGCAGTTTAACTAGCGGGAGTATTTACGAGCAGTACTTC. Its translation: CASSLTSGSIYEQYF.

This clone occurred a few times. The chain joins TRBV21-1 to TRBJ1-1. TRBV21-1 is shown as a pseudogene. CDR3 length: 11 residues. The CDR3 nucleotides read TGTGCCAGCATTCCGGGTCTTGAAGCTTTCTTT. Protein: CASIPGLEAFF.

This clone came up once. The chain carries TRBV18 and TRBJ1-5; 12 bases are a match to TRBD1. CDR3 size: 15 residues. Unmatched junction bases numbered 3, after V lost 5 bases and J lost 4 bases. Germline assignment: CDR1 KGHSH and CDR2 LQKENI. The CDR3 coding sequence is TGTGCCAGCTCAGGGACAGGGGGCTTAAATCAGCCCCAGCATTTT. Translating gives CASSGTGGLNQPQHF.

In this sample, this clone turned up once. The J gene is TRBJ1-1, the V gene TRBV27; D may be TRBD1 (6 bases). This CDR3 is 12 amino acids long. In germline, CDR1 is MNHEY, CDR2 SMNVEV (reference sequence). Trimming took 8 bases from V and 4 from J, leaving 11 bases between them. CDR3: CASYRAATEAFF. Written as DNA, the CDR3 is TGTGCCAGCTACAGGGCGGCCACTGAAGCTTTCTTT.

The chain combines TRBV5-8 with TRBJ1-1; D unresolved. The CDR3 covers 14 residues. CDR1 SGHTS and CDR2 YDEGEE come from the germline V gene. V was pared by 0 bases and J by 1 base, with 7 bases between. CDR3 residues: CASSLGRENTEAFF. In nucleotides, the CDR3 is TGTGCCAGCAGCTTGGGACGGGAGAACACTGAAGCTTTCTTT.

The chain joins TRBV5-1 to TRBJ2-3; 9 positions agree with TRBD1. V shed 2 bases and J 3 bases; nucleotides not matched to a gene: 4. Germline CDR1 is SGHRS and CDR2 is YFSETQ. The CDR3 runs 15 residues. Written as DNA, the CDR3 is TGCGCCAGCAGCTTAGCTGGACAGGGGACAGATACGCAGTATTTT. It yields the protein CASSLAGQGTDTQYF.

The V gene is TRBV25-1, the J gene TRBJ2-3; TRBD2 matches at 7 bases. Germline loops: CDR1 MGHDK, CDR2 SYGVNS. This CDR3 comprises 15 residues. V gave up 2 bases and J gave up 6 bases; unmatched junction bases: 8. The CDR3 region has the DNA TGTGCCAGCAGTGAAGGGGGGGGGTTTATGGATACGCAGTATTTT. Protein product: CASSEGGGFMDTQYF.

This chain connects TRBV5-8 to TRBJ2-5, with 7 bases identical to TRBD1. J lost 0 bases, V lost 3 bases, and 8 bases had no gene match. This CDR3 spans 16 amino acids. Germline values: CDR1 SGHTS, CDR2 YDEGEE. The CDR3 is CASSSRQGAYQETQYF. CDR3 nucleotide sequence: TGTGCCAGCAGCTCTCGACAGGGTGCGTACCAAGAGACCCAGTACTTC.

This chain uses TRBV28 with TRBJ2-2; 9 bases align to TRBD1. CDR3 length: 14 residues. Germline CDR1 is MDHEN and CDR2 is SYDVKM. With 8 bases clipped from V and 3 bases from J, the junction kept 4 bases outside the gene matches. CDR3 residues: CASPGQGDTGELFF. CDR3 sequence (DNA): TGTGCCAGCCCGGGACAGGGTGACACCGGGGAGCTGTTTTTT.

This clone has a handful of counts. The genes are TRBV25-1 and TRBJ1-5; no firm D call. V lost 6 bases and J lost 4, with 7 bases in between. The V gene's germline CDR1 is MGHDK and CDR2 SYGVNS. The CDR3 totals 12 residues. The CDR3 DNA reads as TGTGCCAGCAGGACTGGGAATCAGCCCCAGCATTTT. Its protein is CASRTGNQPQHF.

V and J are TRBV10-3 and TRBJ2-3; TRBD2 agrees at 9 bases. Germline loops: CDR1 ENHRY, CDR2 SYGVKD. The V and J ends lost 5 bases and 1 base, in that order; junction bases with no gene match: 7. This CDR3 region has 16 residues. This CDR3 is CAISRLSGSGTDTQYF. Written as DNA, the CDR3 is TGTGCCATCAGTCGCCTTAGCGGGAGCGGCACAGATACGCAGTATTTT.

This chain links TRBV5-6 with TRBJ1-1; a possible D gene is TRBD1 (6 bases). Germline V gene sequence: CDR1 SGHDT, CDR2 YYEEEE. The CDR3 sequence is 13 residues long. V was trimmed by 4 bases and J by 4 bases, leaving 11 bases between them. CDR3: CASSPRGSTEAFF. The DNA of the CDR3 is TGTGCCAGCAGCCCCAGGGGATCCACTGAAGCTTTCTTT.

This chain connects TRBV6-1 to TRBJ1-5; D perhaps matches TRBD1 (5 bases). Trimming took 3 bases from V and 7 from J, leaving 10 bases between them. The germline gives CDR1 MNHNS, CDR2 SASEGT. This CDR3 region has 13 residues. The CDR3 region has the DNA TGTGCCAGCAGTGATAGGGGTCAACAGCCCCAGCATTTT. Translation: CASSDRGQQPQHF.

The rearrangement uses TRBV27 and TRBJ2-7; no clear D. V lost 7 bases, J lost 1 base, and 11 bases lay in between. CDR1 is MNHEY, CDR2 SMNVEV, per germline (reference sequence). The length of the CDR3 is 13 residues. Here the CDR3 reads CASTTVGSYEQYF. The CDR3 DNA reads TGTGCCAGCACCACAGTCGGTTCCTACGAGCAGTACTTC.

The chain recombines TRBV10-3 with TRBJ1-4; no firm D call. This CDR3 region has 13 residues. Germline lookup yields CDR1 ENHRY and CDR2 SYGVKD. V lost 4 bases and J lost 8, with 11 bases in between. DNA for the CDR3: TGTGCCATCAGTGCTGGAGCGGAAGAAAAACTGTTTTTT. Translated: CAISAGAEEKLFF.